This entry lists 28 T cell receptor beta chains sequenced from one sample in a study of T-cell memory formation after mild COVID-19. TCRdb processed the 5' RACE reads anew with MiXCR; each CDR3 protein has one entry. The data show 300,000 or so distinct CDR3 sequences, around 15% seen once. Specimen: PBMCs or a T cell subset sorted from them (not recorded which). The source of these receptors is a man younger than 30 who had mild COVID-19 (a few samples of this study predate the infection). Cell type and time point are not known.

In this sample, this clonotype turned up a few times. The J gene is TRBJ1-5, the V gene TRBV7-2; unclear D gene. The CDR3 runs to 12 residues. V was clipped by 4 bases and J by 7 bases, with 8 bases between them. Germline CDR1 and CDR2: SGHTA and FQGNSA. In nucleotides, the CDR3 is TGTGCCAGCAGCTCCGTTAACCAGCCCCAGCATTTT. Translating it yields CASSSVNQPQHF. The whole variable domain, filled in from reference TRBV7-2 and TRBJ1-5, reads GAGVSQSPSNKVTEKGKDVELRCDPISGHTALYWYRQSLGQGLEFLIYFQGNSAPDKSGLPSDRFSAERTGGSVSTLTIQRTQQEDSAVYLCASSSVNQPQHFGDGTRLSIL.

The chain couples TRBV7-9 to TRBJ2-6, with D unclear. The germline V and J ends were trimmed by 2 bases and 0 bases, with 8 bases remaining between them. Per the germline V gene, CDR1 is SEHNR and CDR2 is FQNEAQ (reference sequence). This CDR3 has 16 residues. For the CDR3, the DNA is TGTGCCAGCAGCTTAACAGCTCACTCTGGGGCCAACGTCCTGACTTTC. It yields the protein CASSLTAHSGANVLTF.

The J gene is TRBJ2-3, the V gene TRBV6-6; TRBD2 matches 10 bases. Germline-derived CDR1 and CDR2 are MNHNY and SVGAGI (reference sequence). The junction had 4 bases not matched to a gene; V was cut back by 11 bases and J by 2 bases. The CDR3 covers 13 residues. The CDR3 region is CAGSGGYTDTQYF. The CDR3 region has the DNA TGTGCCGGTAGCGGGGGGTACACAGATACGCAGTATTTT.

This clonotype was recorded a few times. The CDR3 reads CASSGGNKDTQYF. For the CDR3, the DNA is TGTGCCAGCAGTGGTGGGAATAAAGATACGCAGTATTTT. The J gene is TRBJ2-3, the V gene TRBV2; unclear D gene. CDR3 size: 13 residues. Germline assignment: CDR1 SNHLY and CDR2 FYNNEI. V dropped 4 bases and J dropped 5 bases, with 10 bases sitting between them. Full variable domain (rest looked up from reference TRBV2 and TRBJ2-3): EPEVTQTPSHQVTQMGQEVILRCVPISNHLYFYWYRQILGQKVEFLVSFYNNEISEKSEIFDDQFSVERPDGSNFTLKIRSTKLEDSAMYFCASSGGNKDTQYFGPGTRLTVL.

This clonotype has only a few counts. The chain recombines TRBV6-6 with TRBJ1-1; 10 bases fit TRBD1. The CDR3 spans 16 residues. Germline assignment: CDR1 MNHNY and CDR2 SVGAGI (reference sequence). Trimming removed 4 bases from V and 5 bases from J; junction bases left unmatched: 10. CDR3 protein: CASSSEGTGEGTEAFF. Written as DNA, the CDR3 is TGTGCCAGCAGTTCCGAGGGGACAGGGGAGGGGACTGAAGCTTTCTTT.

The chain recombines TRBV20-1 with TRBJ2-3, with unresolved D. The CDR3 is made up of 16 amino acids. Trimming cost V 1 base and J 0 bases, with 14 bases left between them. CDR1 and CDR2 from the germline V gene are DFQATT and SNEGSKA (reference sequence). CDR3 residues: CSARVGGGSSTDTQYF. The CDR3 DNA is TGCAGTGCTAGAGTAGGTGGCGGTTCTAGCACAGATACGCAGTATTTT.

The CDR3 nucleotides are TGCAGCGTTGAGAGCGGGACAGGGGGCGCGAGCTCCTACAATGAGCAGTTCTTC. This sequence encodes CSVESGTGGASSYNEQFF. V and J are TRBV29-1 and TRBJ2-1, with 12 bases matching TRBD1. The CDR3 totals 18 residues. The V segment lost 3 bases and the J segment 0 bases; nucleotides outside the gene matches: 9. From germline, CDR1 is SQVTM and CDR2 ANQGSEA.

This clonotype was seen a handful of times. The chain couples TRBV6-5 to TRBJ1-6; tentative D call: TRBD1 (6 bases). The CDR3 contains 15 residues. V lost 6 bases to trimming and J lost 10 bases, with 19 bases between them. The V gene's germline CDR1 is MNHEY and CDR2 SVGAGI. The DNA for the CDR3 is TGTGCCAGCAGCCGACAACAGGGAAAGGGGTCACCCCTCCACTTT. Translated: CASSRQQGKGSPLHF.

This clonotype was detected many times. This chain's CDR3 is CSARRDRLYEQYF. Here the CDR3 DNA reads TGCAGTGCTCGCCGGGACAGGCTGTACGAGCAGTACTTC. The rearrangement joins TRBV20-1 to TRBJ2-7; 8 bases agree with TRBD1. Germline assignment: CDR1 DFQATT and CDR2 SNEGSKA (reference sequence). The CDR3 sequence is 13 residues long. The V and J ends lost 5 bases and 4 bases, in that order; junction bases with no gene match: 7.

This clonotype was picked up a small number of times. The chain combines TRBV9 with TRBJ1-2, with D possibly being TRBD1 (5 bases). V was shortened by 4 bases and J by 3 bases, with 22 bases between the two germline ends. The CDR3 contains 17 residues. Germline V gene data show CDR1 as SGDLS and CDR2 as YYNGEE. The DNA for the CDR3 is TGTGCCAGCAGCAGCGACAGCGACTACCCCGTAGACTATGGCTACACCTTC. Amino acid sequence: CASSSDSDYPVDYGYTF.

Relative to its sample, this clonotype is medium-sized. The chain uses TRBV6-6 and TRBJ1-3; D is ambiguous. The CDR3 length is 11 residues. In germline, CDR1 is MNHNY, CDR2 SVGAGI (reference sequence). Trimming shortened V by 6 bases and J by 4 bases, and 4 bases separated the two germline ends. This chain's CDR3 is CASRPGNTIYF. CDR3 DNA sequence: TGTGCCAGCAGGCCAGGAAACACCATATATTTT.

This clonotype occurred a few times. V and J are TRBV4-1 and TRBJ1-1, with a weak D call TRBD1 (6 bases). The CDR3 has 16 amino acids. Germline values: CDR1 MGHRA, CDR2 YSYEKL. Trimming stripped 0 bases from V and 5 bases from J, with 16 bases between. CDR3 amino acids: CASSQELTGFGTEAFF. The CDR3 DNA sequence: TGCGCCAGCAGCCAAGAGTTAACAGGGTTTGGGACTGAAGCTTTCTTT.

This clonotype was counted a single time. The genes are TRBV7-2 and TRBJ2-7; D is perhaps TRBD2 (7 bases). The CDR3 length is 14 residues. CDR1 and CDR2 from the germline V gene are SGHTA and FQGNSA. Trimming left V 2 bases short and J 4 bases short, with 12 bases between. The CDR3 loop reads CASSLTQGGYEQYF. For the CDR3, the DNA is TGTGCCAGCAGCTTAACACAGGGAGGGTACGAGCAGTACTTC.

This clonotype was observed a few times. This chain links TRBV20-1 with TRBJ2-3, with a weak D call TRBD2 (6 bases). Trimming took 6 bases from V and 2 from J, leaving 15 bases between them. This CDR3 has 14 residues. Germline lookup yields CDR1 DFQATT and CDR2 SNEGSKA (reference sequence). The CDR3 is CSARAGSSTDTQYF. CDR3 sequence (DNA): TGCAGTGCCAGGGCGGGGTCCTCCACAGATACGCAGTATTTT.

This clonotype has just a few counts. J is TRBJ1-1 and V is TRBV5-1, with D possibly matching TRBD1 (6 bases). The CDR3 runs 16 residues. Trimming removed 2 bases from V and 5 bases from J, with 19 bases in between. The V gene's germline CDR1 is SGHRS and CDR2 YFSETQ. The CDR3 DNA is TGCGCCAGCAGCTTCCGAACAGGGCCGGTCGGGACTGAAGCTTTCTTT. This codes for CASSFRTGPVGTEAFF. Drawing the rest from reference TRBV5-1 and TRBJ1-1, the complete variable domain is KAGVTQTPRYLIKTRGQQVTLSCSPISGHRSVSWYQQTPGQGLQFLFEYFSETQRNKGNFPGRFSGRQFSNSRSEMNVSTLELGDSALYLCASSFRTGPVGTEAFFGQGTRLTVV.

A few counts support this clonotype. CDR3: CATSDLLGYEQYF. The CDR3 region has the DNA TGTGCCACCAGTGATTTGCTCGGTTACGAGCAGTACTTC. J is TRBJ2-7 and V is TRBV24-1; D ambiguous. The germline CDR1 and CDR2 sequences are KGHDR and SFDVKD. There are 13 residues in the CDR3. V was trimmed by 0 bases and J by 4 bases, leaving 6 bases between them.

V gene TRBV23-1 combines with J gene TRBJ2-5, with 7 bases fitting TRBD1. TRBV23-1 is flagged as an ORF with uncertain function. The CDR3 has 16 residues. V trimming: 0 bases; J trimming: 1 base; junction bases outside the gene matches: 5. The CDR3 region is CASSQSRGQFQETQYF. The CDR3 nucleotides read TGCGCCAGCAGTCAATCGAGGGGACAGTTCCAAGAGACCCAGTACTTC.

This rearrangement joins TRBV7-2 to TRBJ2-5; 7 bases line up with TRBD1. V was pared by 4 bases and J by 3 bases, with 2 bases of the junction left unmatched. Germline CDR1 is SGHTA and CDR2 is FQGNSA. The CDR3 consists of 13 residues. The chain's CDR3 is CASSSGTEETQYF. CDR3 DNA: TGTGCCAGCAGCTCCGGGACAGAAGAGACCCAGTACTTC.

V and J are TRBV15 and TRBJ2-5; TRBD1 agrees at 7 bases. J was trimmed by 2 bases and V by 3 bases; bases with no gene match: 6. The CDR3 has 15 amino acids. CDR1 LNHNV and CDR2 YYDKDF come from the germline V gene (reference sequence). As DNA, the CDR3 is TGTGCCACCAGCAGGCCCCCGGGACAGCAAGAGACCCAGTACTTC. Protein sequence: CATSRPPGQQETQYF.

This chain uses TRBV4-2 with TRBJ1-1; D is perhaps TRBD1 (6 bases). The V end lost 1 base, the J end lost 9 bases, and 12 bases lay between the germline ends. CDR1 is LGHNA and CDR2 is YNFKEQ in the germline V gene. The CDR3 runs 13 residues. The CDR3: CASSQAGTGKAFF. CDR3 coding DNA: TGTGCCAGCAGCCAAGCAGGAACAGGGAAAGCTTTCTTT.

The chain links TRBV7-8 to TRBJ2-2; tentatively, D is TRBD2 (7 bases). Germline CDR1 reads SGHVS; CDR2 reads FQNEAQ. V was shortened by 7 bases and J by 4 bases, with 19 bases between the two germline ends. The CDR3 covers 16 residues. The CDR3 nucleotides read TGTGCCAGCAACCTAAGGGGGGGGGCTGGCACCGGGGAGCTGTTTTTT. Residues: CASNLRGGAGTGELFF.

The gene calls are TRBV7-2 and TRBJ1-3; D remains ambiguous. CDR1 is SGHTA, CDR2 FQGNSA, per germline. The CDR3 has 13 amino acids. V shed 1 base and J shed 4 bases, with 5 bases lying between them. DNA for the CDR3: TGTGCCAGCAGCTTAGAGTACGGAAACACCATATATTTT. This translates into CASSLEYGNTIYF.

This clonotype came up a few times. V usage is TRBV15 and J usage is TRBJ1-2, with D possibly TRBD1 on 5 matching bases. Trimming shortened V by 1 base and J by 7 bases, and 16 bases separated the two germline ends. There are 15 residues in the CDR3. The germline gives CDR1 LNHNV, CDR2 YYDKDF (reference sequence). This CDR3 reads CATSRGRSGYSGYTF. CDR3 DNA: TGTGCCACCAGCAGAGGGAGGTCAGGGTATAGTGGCTACACCTTC. Filled out from reference TRBV15 and TRBJ1-2, the complete variable domain reads DAMVIQNPRYQVTQFGKPVTLSCSQTLNHNVMYWYQQKSSQAPKLLFHYYDKDFNNEADTPDNFQSRRPNTSFCFLDIRSPGLGDTAMYLCATSRGRSGYSGYTFGSGTRLTVV.

The rearrangement joins TRBV29-1 to TRBJ1-1; TRBD1 might be the D (5 bases). Germline-derived CDR1 and CDR2 are SQVTM and ANQGSEA. This CDR3 has 11 residues. V was trimmed by 5 bases and J by 6 bases, leaving 10 bases between them. Written as DNA, the CDR3 is TGCAGCGTTTTTAGGGGCGCTGAAGCTTTCTTT. Residues: CSVFRGAEAFF. Filled out from reference TRBV29-1 and TRBJ1-1, the complete variable domain reads SAVISQKPSRDICQRGTSLTIQCQVDSQVTMMFWYRQQPGQSLTLIATANQGSEATYESGFVIDKFPISRPNLTFSTLTVSNMSPEDSSIYLCSVFRGAEAFFGQGTRLTVV.

The chain combines TRBV4-3 with TRBJ2-4; D not resolved. The ends were cut back, 2 bases at V and 0 bases at J, with 5 bases in the middle. The CDR3 extends over 14 amino acids. CDR1 is LGHNA, CDR2 YSLEER, per germline. The CDR3 loop reads CASSQRTAKNIQYF. In nucleotides, the CDR3 is TGCGCCAGCAGCCAACGGACAGCCAAAAACATTCAGTACTTC.

This clonotype has just a few counts. This chain connects TRBV4-1 to TRBJ1-1; D is undetermined. Trimming took 0 bases from V and 0 from J, leaving 8 bases between them. CDR1 and CDR2 (germline): MGHRA, YSYEKL. This CDR3 contains 15 residues. The chain's CDR3 is CASSQEAGVNTEAFF. In nucleotides, the CDR3 is TGCGCCAGCAGCCAAGAGGCGGGAGTGAACACTGAAGCTTTCTTT.

The chain is built from TRBV5-1 and TRBJ2-7, with D hard to call. V lost 3 bases and J lost 6, with 19 bases in between. Germline CDR1 SGHRS, CDR2 YFSETQ. The CDR3 consists of 15 residues. As DNA, the CDR3 is TGCGCCAGCAGCTCCCGAGGACGGACCGATATCGAGCAGTACTTC. Encoded protein: CASSSRGRTDIEQYF.

V usage is TRBV20-1 and J usage is TRBJ2-5, with D possibly being TRBD2 (6 bases). CDR1 DFQATT and CDR2 SNEGSKA come from the germline V gene (reference sequence). This CDR3 contains 15 residues. Trimming pared 2 bases from V and 5 bases from J, leaving 18 bases between. The CDR3 loop reads CSARQAGSWEETQYF. CDR3 DNA sequence: TGCAGTGCTAGACAGGCGGGGTCCTGGGAGGAGACCCAGTACTTC.